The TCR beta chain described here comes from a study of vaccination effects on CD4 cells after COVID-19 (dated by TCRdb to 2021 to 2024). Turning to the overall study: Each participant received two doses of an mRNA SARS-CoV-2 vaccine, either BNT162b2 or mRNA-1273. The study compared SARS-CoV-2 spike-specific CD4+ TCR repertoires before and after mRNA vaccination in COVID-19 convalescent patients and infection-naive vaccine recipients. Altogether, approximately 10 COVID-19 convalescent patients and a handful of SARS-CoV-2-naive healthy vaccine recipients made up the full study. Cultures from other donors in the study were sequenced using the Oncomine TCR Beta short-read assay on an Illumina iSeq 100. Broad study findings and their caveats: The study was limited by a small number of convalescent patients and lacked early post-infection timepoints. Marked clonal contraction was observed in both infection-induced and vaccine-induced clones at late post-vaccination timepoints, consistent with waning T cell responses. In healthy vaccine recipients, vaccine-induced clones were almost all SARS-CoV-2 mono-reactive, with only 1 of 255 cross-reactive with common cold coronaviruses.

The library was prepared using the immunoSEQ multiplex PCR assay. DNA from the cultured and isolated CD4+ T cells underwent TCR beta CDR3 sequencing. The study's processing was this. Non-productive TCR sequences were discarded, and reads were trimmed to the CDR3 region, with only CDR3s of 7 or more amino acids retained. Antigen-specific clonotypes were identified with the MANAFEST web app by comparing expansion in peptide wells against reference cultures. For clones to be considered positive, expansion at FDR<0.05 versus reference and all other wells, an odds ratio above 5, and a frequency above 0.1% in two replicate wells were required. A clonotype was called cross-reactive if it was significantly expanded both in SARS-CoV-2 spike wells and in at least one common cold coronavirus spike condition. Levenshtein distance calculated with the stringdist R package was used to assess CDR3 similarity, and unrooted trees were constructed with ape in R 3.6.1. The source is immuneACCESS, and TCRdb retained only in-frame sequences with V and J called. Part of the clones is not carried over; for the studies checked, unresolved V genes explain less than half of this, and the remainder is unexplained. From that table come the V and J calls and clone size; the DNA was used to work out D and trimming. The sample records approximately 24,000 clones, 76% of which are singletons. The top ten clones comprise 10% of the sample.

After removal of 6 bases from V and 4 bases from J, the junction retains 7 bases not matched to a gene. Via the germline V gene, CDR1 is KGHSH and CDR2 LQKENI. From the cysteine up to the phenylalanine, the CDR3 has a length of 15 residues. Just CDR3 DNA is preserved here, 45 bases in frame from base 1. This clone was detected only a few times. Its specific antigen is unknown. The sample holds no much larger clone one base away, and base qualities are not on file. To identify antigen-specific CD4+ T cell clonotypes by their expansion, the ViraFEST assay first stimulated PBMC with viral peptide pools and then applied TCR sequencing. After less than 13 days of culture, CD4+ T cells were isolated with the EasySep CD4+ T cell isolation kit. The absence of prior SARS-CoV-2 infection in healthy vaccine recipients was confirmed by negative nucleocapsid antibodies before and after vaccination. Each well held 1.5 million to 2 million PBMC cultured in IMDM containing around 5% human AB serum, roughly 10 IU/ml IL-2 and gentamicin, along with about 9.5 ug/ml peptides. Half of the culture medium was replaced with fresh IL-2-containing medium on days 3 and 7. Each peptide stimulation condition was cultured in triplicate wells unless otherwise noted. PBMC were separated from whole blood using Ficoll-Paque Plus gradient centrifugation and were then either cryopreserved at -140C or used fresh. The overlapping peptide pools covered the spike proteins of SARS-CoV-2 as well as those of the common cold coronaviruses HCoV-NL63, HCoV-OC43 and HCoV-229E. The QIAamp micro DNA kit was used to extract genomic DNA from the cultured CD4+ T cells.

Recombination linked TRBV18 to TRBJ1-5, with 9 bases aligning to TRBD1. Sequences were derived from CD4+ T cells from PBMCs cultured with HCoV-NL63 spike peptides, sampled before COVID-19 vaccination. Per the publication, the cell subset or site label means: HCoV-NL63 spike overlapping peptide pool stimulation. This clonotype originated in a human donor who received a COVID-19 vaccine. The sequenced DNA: TGTGCCAGCTCCAGTGGGACAGGGAGGAATCAGCCCCAGCATTTT. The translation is CASSSGTGRNQPQHF.